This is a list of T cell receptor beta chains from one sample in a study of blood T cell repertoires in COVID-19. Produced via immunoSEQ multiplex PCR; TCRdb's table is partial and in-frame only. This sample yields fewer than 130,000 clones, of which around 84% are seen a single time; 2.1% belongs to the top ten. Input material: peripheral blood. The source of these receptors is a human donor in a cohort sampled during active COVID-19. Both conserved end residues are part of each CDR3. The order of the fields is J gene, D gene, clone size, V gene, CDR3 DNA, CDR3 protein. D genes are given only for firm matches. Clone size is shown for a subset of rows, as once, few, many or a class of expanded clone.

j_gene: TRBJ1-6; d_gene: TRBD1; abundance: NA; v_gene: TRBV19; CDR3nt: TGTGCCAGTAGTCTCGGACAGGGCGTTAATTCACCCCTCCACTTT; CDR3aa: CASSLGQGVNSPLHF
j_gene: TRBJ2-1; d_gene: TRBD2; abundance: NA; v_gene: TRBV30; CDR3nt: TGTGCCTGGGCCACGACTAGCGCACCCTACAATGAGCAGTTCTTC; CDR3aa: CAWATTSAPYNEQFF
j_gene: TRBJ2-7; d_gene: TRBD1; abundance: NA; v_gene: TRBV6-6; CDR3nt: TGTGCCAGCAGTTACCCGGGGACAGGTGGGCCGGGTGAGCAGTACTTC; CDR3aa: CASSYPGTGGPGEQYF
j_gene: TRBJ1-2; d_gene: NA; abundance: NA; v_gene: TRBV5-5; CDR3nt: TGTGCCAGCAGCCTCTCAGTCGGGTATGGCTACACCTTC; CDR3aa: CASSLSVGYGYTF
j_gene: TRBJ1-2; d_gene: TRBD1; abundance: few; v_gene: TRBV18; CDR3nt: TGTGCCAGCTCACCACTTACAGGGGGCTCTGGCTACACCTTC; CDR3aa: CASSPLTGGSGYTF
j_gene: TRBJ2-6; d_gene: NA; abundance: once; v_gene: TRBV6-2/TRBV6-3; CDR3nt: TGTGCCAGCAGTTACTCGAGGGGGTCCGGGGCCAACGTCCTGACTTTC; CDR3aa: CASSYSRGSGANVLTF
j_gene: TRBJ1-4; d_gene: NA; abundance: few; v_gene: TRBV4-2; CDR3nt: TGTGCCAGCAGCCATTTTAGGCAGGGAGGGGAAAAACTGTTTTTT; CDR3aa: CASSHFRQGGEKLFF
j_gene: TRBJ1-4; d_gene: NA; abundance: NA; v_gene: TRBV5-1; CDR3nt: TGCGCCAGCAGCTTGGTTGGGGCTGTGACTGAAAAACTGTTTTTT; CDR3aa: CASSLVGAVTEKLFF
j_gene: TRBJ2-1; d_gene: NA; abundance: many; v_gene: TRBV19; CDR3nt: TGTGCCAGTAGTACAACGGACAGATATGAGCAGTTCTTC; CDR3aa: CASSTTDRYEQFF
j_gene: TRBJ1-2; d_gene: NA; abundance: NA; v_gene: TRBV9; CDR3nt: TGTGCCAGCAGCGTAGAGGCAGGCAGCTACACCTTC; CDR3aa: CASSVEAGSYTF
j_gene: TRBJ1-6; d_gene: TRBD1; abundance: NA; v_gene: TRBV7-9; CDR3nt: TGTGCCTCAACCAGGACAGGGGGTTCACCCCTCCACTTT; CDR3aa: CASTRTGGSPLHF
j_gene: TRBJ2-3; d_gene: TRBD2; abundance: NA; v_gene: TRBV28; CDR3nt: TGTGCCAGCAGTTTGGGGAGCGGGGGAGGTACAGATACGCAGTATTTT; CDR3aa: CASSLGSGGGTDTQYF
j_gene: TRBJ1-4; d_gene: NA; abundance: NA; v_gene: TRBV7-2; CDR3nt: TGTGCCAGCAGCCCCCCGGGCGGGGTAGAAAAACTGTTTTTT; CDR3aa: CASSPPGGVEKLFF
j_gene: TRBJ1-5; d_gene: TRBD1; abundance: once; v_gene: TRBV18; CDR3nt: TGTGCCAGCTCACCCGCAGGGACAGGGAGCAATCAGCCCCAGCATTTT; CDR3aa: CASSPAGTGSNQPQHF
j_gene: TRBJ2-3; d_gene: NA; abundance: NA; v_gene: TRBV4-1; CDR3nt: TGCGCCAGCAGCCTAGCAGATACGCAGTATTTT; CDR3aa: CASSLADTQYF
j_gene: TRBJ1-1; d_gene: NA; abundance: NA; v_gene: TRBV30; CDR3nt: TGTGCCTGGAGTGTACGTTCTGGCAGGGAAGCTTTCTTT; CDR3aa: CAWSVRSGREAFF
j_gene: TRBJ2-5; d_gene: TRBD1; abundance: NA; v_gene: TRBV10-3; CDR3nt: TGTGCCGTGGGACAGCCCCAAGAGACCCAGTACTTC; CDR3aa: CAVGQPQETQYF
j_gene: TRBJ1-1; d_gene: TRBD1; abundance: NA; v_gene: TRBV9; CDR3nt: TGTGCCAGCAGCGGCGACAGGGGTGACACTGAAGCTTTCTTT; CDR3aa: CASSGDRGDTEAFF
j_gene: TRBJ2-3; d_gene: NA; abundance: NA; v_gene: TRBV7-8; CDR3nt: TGTGCCAGCAGCTTAGCGTTTATCCCCCGACTAGGAGGCCCCACAGATACGCAGTATTTT; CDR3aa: CASSLAFIPRLGGPTDTQYF
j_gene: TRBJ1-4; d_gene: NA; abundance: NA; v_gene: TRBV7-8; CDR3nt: TGTGCCAGCAGCCCGACAGTCGGGAATGAAAAACTGTTTTTT; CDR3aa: CASSPTVGNEKLFF
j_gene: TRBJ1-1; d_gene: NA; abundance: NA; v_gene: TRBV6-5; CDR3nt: TGTGCCAGCAGTCGACGAGCGATGAACACTGAAGCTTTCTTT; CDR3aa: CASSRRAMNTEAFF
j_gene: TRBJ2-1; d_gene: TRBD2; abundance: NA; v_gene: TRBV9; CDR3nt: TGTGCCAGCAGCCCCTGGGGACTAGCGGGCATCAATGAGCAGTTCTTC; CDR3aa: CASSPWGLAGINEQFF
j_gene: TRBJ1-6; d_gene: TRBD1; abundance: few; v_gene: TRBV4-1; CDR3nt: TGCGCCAGCAGCCTCGGGACAGTAAATAATTCACCCCTCCACTTT; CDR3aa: CASSLGTVNNSPLHF
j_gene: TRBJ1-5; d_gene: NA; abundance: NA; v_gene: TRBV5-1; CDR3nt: TGCGCCAGCAGCTCAACGACAGGCAACAATCAGCCCCAGCATTTT; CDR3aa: CASSSTTGNNQPQHF
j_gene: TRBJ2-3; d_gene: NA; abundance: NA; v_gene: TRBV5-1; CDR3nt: TGCGCCAGCAGCCGCGGCCCCGCGGGGGCCGGGACAGATACGCAGTATTTT; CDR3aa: CASSRGPAGAGTDTQYF
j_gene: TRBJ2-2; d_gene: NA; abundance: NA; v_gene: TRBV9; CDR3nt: TGTGCCAGCAGCGTAAATCCGGGACTCAGAACAAACGGGGAGCTGTTTTTT; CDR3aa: CASSVNPGLRTNGELFF
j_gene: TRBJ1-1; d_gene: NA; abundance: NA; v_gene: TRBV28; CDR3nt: TGTGCCAGCAGCGACACGTTGAACACTGAAGCTTTCTTT; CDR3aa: CASSDTLNTEAFF
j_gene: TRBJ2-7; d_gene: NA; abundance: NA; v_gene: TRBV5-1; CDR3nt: TGCGCCAGCAGCTTGGTACAGGGAACCGAGCAGTACTTC; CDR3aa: CASSLVQGTEQYF
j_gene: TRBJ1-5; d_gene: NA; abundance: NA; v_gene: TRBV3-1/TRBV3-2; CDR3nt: TGTGCCAGCAGCCAGGCGGGCAGGGGCTCAGATCAGCCCCAGCATTTT; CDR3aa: CASSQAGRGSDQPQHF
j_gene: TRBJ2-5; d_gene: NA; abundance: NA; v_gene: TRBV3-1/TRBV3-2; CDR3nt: TGTGCCAGCAGCCCCTCTCTAGGGGGGGGGCAAGAGACCCAGTACTTC; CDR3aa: CASSPSLGGGQETQYF
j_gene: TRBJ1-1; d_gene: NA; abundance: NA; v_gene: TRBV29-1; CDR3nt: TGCAGCGTTGTTGGGATGGACAGTGGGGCTGAAGCTTTCTTT; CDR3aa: CSVVGMDSGAEAFF
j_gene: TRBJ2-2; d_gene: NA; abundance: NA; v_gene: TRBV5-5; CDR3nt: TGTGCCAGCAGCTTGAATGGACAGAACACCGGGGAGCTGTTTTTT; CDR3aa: CASSLNGQNTGELFF
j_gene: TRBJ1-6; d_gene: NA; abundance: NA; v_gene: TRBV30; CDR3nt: TGTGCCTGGAGCAATTCATATTCACCCCTCCACTTT; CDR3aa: CAWSNSYSPLHF
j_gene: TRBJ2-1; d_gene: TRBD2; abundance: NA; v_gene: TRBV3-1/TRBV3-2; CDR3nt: TGTGCCAGCAGCCCGACTAGCGGGCCTACCTACAATGAGCAGTTCTTC; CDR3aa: CASSPTSGPTYNEQFF
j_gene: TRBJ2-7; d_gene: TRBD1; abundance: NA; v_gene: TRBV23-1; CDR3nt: TGCGCCAGCAGTCAAGGTGTCGGGACAGGGTCCTACGAGCAGTACTTC; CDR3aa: CASSQGVGTGSYEQYF
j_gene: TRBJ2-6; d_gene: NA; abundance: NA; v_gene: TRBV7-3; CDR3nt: TGTGCCAGCAGCTTAAATCGGGGGGCGCCTGGGGCCAACGTCCTGACTTTC; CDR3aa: CASSLNRGAPGANVLTF